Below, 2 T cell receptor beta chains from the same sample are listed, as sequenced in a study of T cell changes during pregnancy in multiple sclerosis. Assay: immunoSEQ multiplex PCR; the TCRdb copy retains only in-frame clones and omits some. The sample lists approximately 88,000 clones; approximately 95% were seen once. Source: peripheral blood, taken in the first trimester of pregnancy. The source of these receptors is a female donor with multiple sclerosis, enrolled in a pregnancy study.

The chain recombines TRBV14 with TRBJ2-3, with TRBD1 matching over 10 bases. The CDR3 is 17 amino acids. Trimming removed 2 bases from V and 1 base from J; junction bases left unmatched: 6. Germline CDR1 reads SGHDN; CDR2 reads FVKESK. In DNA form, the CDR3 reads TGTGCCAGCAGCCAAAGGACAGGGGGAGTAGGCACAGATACGCAGTATTTT. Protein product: CASSQRTGGVGTDTQYF.

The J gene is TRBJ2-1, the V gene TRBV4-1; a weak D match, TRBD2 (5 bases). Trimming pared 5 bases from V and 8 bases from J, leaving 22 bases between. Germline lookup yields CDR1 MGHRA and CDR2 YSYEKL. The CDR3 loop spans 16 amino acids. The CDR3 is CASSGVGFLERDEQFF. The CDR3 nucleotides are TGCGCCAGCAGCGGGGTCGGGTTCCTGGAGAGGGATGAGCAGTTCTTC.